One and the same sample provided the 31 T cell receptor beta chains below, sequenced in a study of shared clonotypes between healthy human individuals. Produced via immunoSEQ multiplex PCR; TCRdb's table is partial and in-frame only. Seen here are roughly 1,100,000 clones, under 80% observed once, and the top ten hold 1.4%. The sample consisted of memory CD4+ T cells sorted from blood. The sample's subset: CD45RA-negative fraction. All receptors derive from a man in his late teens or twenties in good health.

The rearrangement joins TRBV5-1 to TRBJ2-7; TRBD1 aligns across 8 bases. Germline CDR1 is SGHRS and CDR2 is YFSETQ. Germline trimming cut 1 base from V and 1 base from J; bases unmatched to any gene: 1. The CDR3 runs 14 residues. Here the CDR3 DNA reads TGCGCCAGCAGCTTGAACAGGGGGTCCTACGAGCAGTACTTC. As protein: CASSLNRGSYEQYF.

The chain recombines TRBV7-9 with TRBJ2-3, with 7 bases matching TRBD2. Germline values: CDR1 SEHNR, CDR2 FQNEAQ (reference sequence). The CDR3 runs 15 residues. The trim removed 2 bases at V and 4 bases at J, leaving 6 bases unmatched. CDR3 nucleotides: TGTGCCAGCAGCTTATATCGGGGGGAGGCAGATACGCAGTATTTT. Translating it yields CASSLYRGEADTQYF.

This chain links TRBV19 with TRBJ1-1; D not certain. CDR3 length: 16 residues. Germline V lookup: CDR1 LNHDA, CDR2 SQIVND (reference sequence). Trimming left V 6 bases short and J 7 bases short, with 24 bases between. The CDR3 sequence: CASSPKTPHSLYEAFF. DNA of the CDR3: TGTGCCAGTAGCCCCAAAACCCCCCACAGCCTCTATGAAGCTTTCTTT.

This clone has just a few counts. The junction shows a germline mismatch at one end, possibly a read error. The rearrangement joins TRBV7-7 to TRBJ2-2; D might be TRBD2 (5 bases). Germline CDR1 reads SSHAT; CDR2 reads FNYEAQ (reference sequence). CDR3 length: 14 amino acids. For the CDR3, the DNA is TGTGCTAGCAGCCCGGGGTCTTACACCGGGGAGCTGTTTTTT. It encodes CASSPGSYTGELFF.

The J gene is TRBJ2-7, the V gene TRBV4-1, with 10 bases matching TRBD2. Germline V gene lookup returns CDR1 MGHRA and CDR2 YSYEKL. The CDR3 has 16 residues. With V trimmed by 0 bases and J by 6 bases, 8 bases remained unmatched. This CDR3 is CASSQDRSGRASEQYF. For the CDR3, the DNA is TGCGCCAGCAGCCAAGATCGGAGCGGGAGGGCCTCCGAGCAGTACTTC.

This clone has a count of ten or more. This rearrangement joins TRBV6-1 to TRBJ1-4; D call uncertain. This CDR3 comprises 15 residues. In germline, CDR1 is MNHNS, CDR2 SASEGT. V was trimmed by 0 bases and J by 7 bases, leaving 12 bases between them. The CDR3 DNA reads as TGTGCCAGCAGTGAAGCAAAGGTTTTGAGTGAAAAACTGTTTTTT. Translated, it gives CASSEAKVLSEKLFF.

V usage is TRBV9 and J usage is TRBJ2-5, with no clear D. Trimming stripped 4 bases from V and 3 bases from J, with 7 bases between. The CDR3 has 12 residues. Germline CDR1 and CDR2: SGDLS and YYNGEE. CDR3 in DNA: TGTGCCAGCAGCTTCCGCGAAGAGACCCAGTACTTC. It encodes CASSFREETQYF.

The chain is built from TRBV4-1 and TRBJ1-1; 8 bases align to TRBD1. CDR3 length equals 16 residues. V lost 1 base, J lost 1 base, and 5 bases stayed unmatched. Germline CDR1 reads MGHRA; CDR2 reads YSYEKL. CDR3 sequence: CASSQGTGPSNTEAFF. CDR3 DNA: TGCGCCAGCAGCCAAGGGACAGGGCCCTCGAACACTGAAGCTTTCTTT.

V usage is TRBV19 and J usage is TRBJ2-1; D might be TRBD2 (6 bases). The CDR3 runs to 14 residues. V was pared by 9 bases and J by 4 bases, with 16 bases between. Germline-derived CDR1 and CDR2 are LNHDA and SQIVND (reference sequence). CDR3 residues: CASLGGQSYNEQFF. The CDR3, as DNA: TGTGCCAGCCTTGGAGGGCAGAGTTACAATGAGCAGTTCTTC.

In this sample, this clone turned up a few times. Additional DNA sequences in this sample encode the identical CDR3. This chain connects TRBV6-6 to TRBJ1-2; no firm D call. The CDR3 sequence is 11 residues long. Trimming cost V 4 bases and J 0 bases, with 0 bases left between them. Germline-derived CDR1 and CDR2 are MNHNY and SVGAGI (reference sequence). CDR3 DNA sequence: TGTGCCAGCAGTTCTAACTATGGCTACACCTTC. It yields the protein CASSSNYGYTF.

This clone is a singleton in its sample. This rearrangement joins TRBV7-2 to TRBJ2-2; the D gene is possibly TRBD1 (5 bases). Trimming stripped 3 bases from V and 6 bases from J, with 8 bases between. The CDR3 loop spans 13 amino acids. Germline V gene sequence: CDR1 SGHTA, CDR2 FQGNSA. The CDR3 DNA reads TGTGCCAGCAGCTTCAGGGTACCCGGGGAGCTGTTTTTT. Residues: CASSFRVPGELFF. The whole variable domain, remainder taken from reference TRBV7-2 and TRBJ2-2, is GAGVSQSPSNKVTEKGKDVELRCDPISGHTALYWYRQSLGQGLEFLIYFQGNSAPDKSGLPSDRFSAERTGGSVSTLTIQRTQQEDSAVYLCASSFRVPGELFFGEGSRLTVL.

This chain joins TRBV10-1 and TRBJ2-1; 13 nucleotides align to TRBD2. The germline gives CDR1 WNHNN, CDR2 SYGVQD (reference sequence). V shed 4 bases and J 8 bases; nucleotides not matched to a gene: 8. The CDR3 has 16 amino acids. As DNA, the CDR3 is TGCGCCAGCAGTGCCGCCGGGACTAGCGGGATCGATGAGCAGTTCTTC. Protein sequence: CASSAAGTSGIDEQFF.

This chain connects TRBV5-8 to TRBJ2-5, with TRBD1 matching over 9 bases. Losses at the gene ends were 0 bases for V and 5 bases for J; bases not matched to a gene: 5. From germline, CDR1 is SGHTS and CDR2 YDEGEE. The CDR3 has 15 residues. As DNA, the CDR3 is TGTGCCAGCAGCTTGGGGGACAGGGACCTTGAGACCCAGTACTTC. Translation: CASSLGDRDLETQYF. The variable domain in full, with the rest retrieved from reference TRBV5-8 and TRBJ2-5, is EAGVTQSPTHLIKTRGQQATLRCSPISGHTSVYWYQQALGLGLQFLLWYDEGEERNRGNFPPRFSGRQFPNYSSELNVNALELEDSALYLCASSLGDRDLETQYFGPGTRLLVL.

The V gene is TRBV19, the J gene TRBJ2-3; unclear D gene. The germline V gene encodes CDR1 LNHDA and CDR2 SQIVND (reference sequence). This CDR3 comprises 12 residues. Between the trimmed V and J ends, which lost 7 bases and 2 bases, there was a span of 7 bases. The CDR3 nucleotides read TGTGCCAGTAAGGAAACCACAGATACGCAGTATTTT. This translates into CASKETTDTQYF.

V and J are TRBV9 and TRBJ1-2; tentatively, D is TRBD1 (6 bases). This CDR3 contains 16 residues. Trimming took 3 bases from V and 0 from J, leaving 15 bases between them. Germline CDR1 reads SGDLS; CDR2 reads YYNGEE. The CDR3 is CASSATGTSPNYGYTF. The CDR3 region has the DNA TGTGCCAGCAGCGCCACCGGGACAAGCCCTAACTATGGCTACACCTTC. Combining the CDR3 with reference TRBV9 and TRBJ1-2 gives the whole variable domain DSGVTQTPKHLITATGQRVTLRCSPRSGDLSVYWYQQSLDQGLQFLIQYYNGEERAKGNILERFSAQQFPDLHSELNLSSLELGDSALYFCASSATGTSPNYGYTFGSGTRLTVV.

This chain connects TRBV7-9 to TRBJ2-2; 7 bases map to TRBD1. V was clipped by 2 bases and J by 2 bases; unmatched bases: 14. CDR3 size: 19 residues. Germline lookup yields CDR1 SEHNR and CDR2 FQNEAQ (reference sequence). The CDR3 region is CASSLPKTGRNDNTGELFF. The CDR3 DNA reads TGTGCCAGCAGCTTACCAAAGACAGGGAGAAACGATAACACCGGGGAGCTGTTTTTT.

The CDR3 DNA reads as TGTGCCAGCAGTGCAGCACAGGGGCCCGGCGCATATGAAAAACTGTTTTTT. Translated, it gives CASSAAQGPGAYEKLFF. The rearrangement links TRBV28 to TRBJ1-4; 7 bases are a match to TRBD1. The ends lost 5 bases at V and 6 bases at J; junction bases unmatched: 15. From germline, CDR1 is MDHEN and CDR2 SYDVKM. The CDR3 runs to 17 residues.

This sequence joins TRBV14 and TRBJ2-1; D unclear. Germline CDR1 reads SGHDN; CDR2 reads FVKESK. This CDR3 has 11 residues. The V and J ends lost 5 bases and 4 bases respectively, with 3 bases between them. As DNA, the CDR3 is TGTGCCAGCAGCACATACAATGAGCAGTTCTTC. Its protein product is CASSTYNEQFF.

This chain links TRBV19 with TRBJ1-2; D remains unclear. CDR3 size: 11 residues. V lost 7 bases to trimming and J lost 3 bases, with 6 bases between them. The germline V gene has CDR1 LNHDA and CDR2 SQIVND (reference sequence). Here the CDR3 reads CASNTYYGYTF. The CDR3 DNA sequence: TGTGCCAGTAATACTTACTATGGCTACACCTTC.

This clone was seen only once. The V call is TRBV5-1, the J call TRBJ2-5; TRBD1 matches 9 bases. The CDR3 is 14 residues long. Germline V lookup: CDR1 SGHRS, CDR2 YFSETQ. Losses at the gene ends were 5 bases for V and 3 bases for J; bases not matched to a gene: 5. CDR3 protein: CASSETGGKETQYF. The CDR3 DNA reads as TGCGCCAGCAGTGAGACAGGGGGTAAAGAGACCCAGTACTTC. Looking up the rest from reference TRBV5-1 and TRBJ2-5 gives the full variable domain: KAGVTQTPRYLIKTRGQQVTLSCSPISGHRSVSWYQQTPGQGLQFLFEYFSETQRNKGNFPGRFSGRQFSNSRSEMNVSTLELGDSALYLCASSETGGKETQYFGPGTRLLVL.

The chain joins TRBV13 to TRBJ1-4; D not certain. The V gene's germline CDR1 is PRHDT and CDR2 FYEKMQ (reference sequence). CDR3 length equals 15 residues. Trimming pared 2 bases from V and 5 bases from J, leaving 12 bases between. In DNA form, the CDR3 reads TGTGCCAGCAGCTTAAAACGAGAAACGAATGAAAAACTGTTTTTT. It specifies CASSLKRETNEKLFF.

Remarks on this clone: Other DNA sequences of this sample code for an identical CDR3. V is TRBV7-6 and J is TRBJ2-5; 7 bases match TRBD2. Germline V gene sequence: CDR1 SGHVS, CDR2 FNYEAQ. The J segment lost 1 base and the V segment lost 1 base, leaving 6 bases of the junction unmatched. This CDR3 contains 16 residues. CDR3 sequence reads: CASSLVVSGGQETQYF. For the CDR3, the DNA is TGTGCCAGCAGCTTAGTGGTGTCGGGGGGCCAAGAGACCCAGTACTTC.

This chain uses TRBV4-3 with TRBJ2-3; possibly TRBD1 or TRBD2 for D (5 bases each). The V gene lost 4 bases and the J gene lost 3 bases, with 17 bases spanning the gap. This CDR3 contains 16 residues. Germline V gene sequence: CDR1 LGHNA, CDR2 YSLEER. The CDR3 DNA sequence: TGCGCCAGCAGCCCAGGCACGGGAAAGGGGACAGATACGCAGTATTTT. Translation: CASSPGTGKGTDTQYF.

This clone was observed a handful of times. V is TRBV2 and J is TRBJ2-7; 9 nucleotides align to TRBD2. J gave up 0 bases and V 6 bases, and 6 bases lay outside the gene matches. Germline CDR1 SNHLY, CDR2 FYNNEI. The CDR3 sequence is 15 residues long. The chain's CDR3 is CASSRLAGSSYEQYF. CDR3 nucleotide sequence: TGTGCCAGCAGCCGCCTAGCGGGGAGCTCCTACGAGCAGTACTTC.

Comment on this clone: In the same sample, other DNA sequences code for this CDR3. The chain has TRBV2 and TRBJ2-3; TRBD2 aligns across 8 bases. Unmatched junction bases numbered 3, after V lost 8 bases and J lost 5 bases. The germline gives CDR1 SNHLY, CDR2 FYNNEI. CDR3 length equals 12 residues. This chain's CDR3 is CASSRGEDTQYF. CDR3 DNA sequence: TGTGCCAGCTCGCGGGGGGAAGATACGCAGTATTTT. Full variable domain (remainder filled in from reference TRBV2 and TRBJ2-3): EPEVTQTPSHQVTQMGQEVILRCVPISNHLYFYWYRQILGQKVEFLVSFYNNEISEKSEIFDDQFSVERPDGSNFTLKIRSTKLEDSAMYFCASSRGEDTQYFGPGTRLTVL.

The chain joins TRBV10-3 to TRBJ2-5; D unclear. The CDR3 spans 13 residues. With 2 bases removed from V and 1 base from J, the gap between germline ends came to 5 bases. The germline V gene encodes CDR1 ENHRY and CDR2 SYGVKD. CDR3 coding DNA: TGTGCCATCAGTGAGGCCATCCAAGAGACCCAGTACTTC. Its translation: CAISEAIQETQYF.

CDR3 in amino acids: CASSVSSGYQETQYF. The CDR3 DNA sequence: TGTGCCAGCAGCGTGTCTAGCGGCTACCAAGAGACCCAGTACTTC. The chain carries TRBV9 and TRBJ2-5; 7 bases map to TRBD2. The V segment lost 2 bases and the J segment 0 bases; nucleotides outside the gene matches: 4. Looked up from germline, CDR1 is SGDLS and CDR2 is YYNGEE. CDR3 length: 15 residues.

This chain connects TRBV6-6 to TRBJ1-6; weak D call: TRBD1 (6 bases). Trimming took 2 bases from V and 7 from J, leaving 12 bases between them. The CDR3 spans 15 residues. Germline V gene data show CDR1 as MNHNY and CDR2 as SVGAGI (reference sequence). This CDR3 reads CASSYADRLNSPLHF. The CDR3 DNA is TGTGCCAGCAGTTACGCCGACAGGCTCAATTCACCCCTCCACTTT.

This clone has just one count. The chain carries TRBV6-1 and TRBJ2-3; D may be TRBD1 or TRBD2 (7 bases each). Germline lookup yields CDR1 MNHNS and CDR2 SASEGT. This CDR3 has 14 residues. Trimming cost V 7 bases and J 1 base, with 12 bases left between them. The CDR3 spells CASKTGRGTDTQYF. As DNA, the CDR3 is TGTGCCAGCAAGACAGGGAGGGGCACAGATACGCAGTATTTT.

The chain carries TRBV11-2 and TRBJ2-1; 12 nucleotides line up with TRBD2. Germline lookup yields CDR1 SGHAT and CDR2 FQNNGV. The J segment lost 5 bases and the V segment lost 5 bases, leaving 7 bases of the junction unmatched. The CDR3 has 16 residues. This chain's CDR3 is CASSRLAGVNHNEQFF. Written as DNA, the CDR3 is TGTGCCAGCAGCAGACTAGCGGGAGTAAACCACAATGAGCAGTTCTTC.

The CDR3 nucleotides read TGTGCCAGCAGCCTCTCCTTTTTGACCTACGAGCAGTACTTC. It encodes CASSLSFLTYEQYF. The gene calls are TRBV7-2 and TRBJ2-7; D not resolved. In germline, CDR1 is SGHTA, CDR2 FQGNSA. Deletions cut 5 bases from V and 2 bases from J, with 13 bases between. The length of the CDR3 is 14 residues.